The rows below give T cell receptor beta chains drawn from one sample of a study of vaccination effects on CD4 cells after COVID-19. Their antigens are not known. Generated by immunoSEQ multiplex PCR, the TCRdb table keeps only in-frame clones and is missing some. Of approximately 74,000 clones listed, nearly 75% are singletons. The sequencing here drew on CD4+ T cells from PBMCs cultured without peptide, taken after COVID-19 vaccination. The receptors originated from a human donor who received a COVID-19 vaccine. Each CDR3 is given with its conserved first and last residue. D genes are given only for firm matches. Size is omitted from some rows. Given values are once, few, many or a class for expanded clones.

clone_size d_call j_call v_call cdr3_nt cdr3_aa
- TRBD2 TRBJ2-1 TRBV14 TGTGCCAGCAGACGGGGGGGCGAACAGTACAATGAGCAGTTCTTC CASRRGGEQYNEQFF
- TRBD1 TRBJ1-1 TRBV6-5 TGTGCCAGCAGTTTCCCGGGACAGGGGAACACTGAAGCTTTCTTT CASSFPGQGNTEAFF
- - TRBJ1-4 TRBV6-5 TGTGCCAGCAGTTACTCGTCCGCAACTAATGAAAAACTGTTTTTT CASSYSSATNEKLFF
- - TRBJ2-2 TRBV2 TGTGCCAGCAGTGCACAGGTGATGAACACCGGGGAGCTGTTTTTT CASSAQVMNTGELFF
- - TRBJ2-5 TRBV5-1 TGCGCCAGCAGGCAACAACCCAGGGAGACCCAGTACTTC CASRQQPRETQYF
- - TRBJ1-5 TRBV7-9 TGTGCCAGCAGCTTAGTAGGAGGGGCGATGGAGCCCCAGCATTTT CASSLVGGAMEPQHF
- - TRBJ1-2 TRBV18 TGTGCCAGCTCGGTTGACAGCGGCGGTGGCTACACCTTC CASSVDSGGGYTF
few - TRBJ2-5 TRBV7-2 TGTGCCAGCAGCTTAGGCCTAGCGCAAGAGACCCAGTACTTC CASSLGLAQETQYF
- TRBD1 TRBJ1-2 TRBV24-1 TGTGCCACCAGTCCCAACGGACAGGGCTATGGCTACACCTTC CATSPNGQGYGYTF
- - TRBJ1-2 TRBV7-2 TGTGCCAGCAGCTTCGTCCTTTTCGGAGACCGAGGGAACTATGGCTACACCTTC CASSFVLFGDRGNYGYTF
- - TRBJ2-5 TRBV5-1 TGCGCCAGCAGCACCCCCGGACAGCTGCGGGAGACCCAGTACTTC CASSTPGQLRETQYF